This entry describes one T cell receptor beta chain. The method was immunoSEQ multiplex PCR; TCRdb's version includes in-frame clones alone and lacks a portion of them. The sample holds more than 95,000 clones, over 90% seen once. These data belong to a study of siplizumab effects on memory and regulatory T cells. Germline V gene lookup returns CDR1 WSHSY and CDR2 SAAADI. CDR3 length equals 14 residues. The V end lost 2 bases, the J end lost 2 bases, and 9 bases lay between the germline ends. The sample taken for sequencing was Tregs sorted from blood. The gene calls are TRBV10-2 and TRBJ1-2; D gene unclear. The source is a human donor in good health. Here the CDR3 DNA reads TGCGCCAGCAGTGAGCTAGGCAGAAACTATGGCTACACCTTC. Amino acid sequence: CASSELGRNYGYTF.